This T cell receptor beta chain was sequenced in a study of blood T cell repertoires in COVID-19. Whole-study context: Acute and convalescent COVID-19 specimens originated in the United States, Italy and Spain. The cDNA or gDNA used as material had been derived from T cells, B-cell-depleted T cells, or PBMCs.

Generated by immunoSEQ multiplex PCR, the TCRdb table keeps only in-frame clones and is missing some. Among about 73,000 clones listed, about 74% were seen once. V shed 3 bases, J shed 2 bases, and the junction held 3 bases outside the gene matches. The CDR3 has 16 amino acids. The V gene's germline CDR1 is LGHDT and CDR2 YNNKEL (reference sequence). Those enrolled in Seattle joined during active infection and were followed longitudinally afterward. This chain connects TRBV3-1 (or the pseudogene TRBV3-2) to TRBJ2-1, with 11 bases aligning to TRBD2. The receptor was isolated from a man between 65 and 85 years old with COVID-19, enrolled during active disease. Input material: peripheral blood. CDR3 loop: CASSHPLAGAYNEQFF. DNA of the CDR3: TGTGCCAGCAGCCACCCACTAGCGGGAGCCTACAATGAGCAGTTCTTC.